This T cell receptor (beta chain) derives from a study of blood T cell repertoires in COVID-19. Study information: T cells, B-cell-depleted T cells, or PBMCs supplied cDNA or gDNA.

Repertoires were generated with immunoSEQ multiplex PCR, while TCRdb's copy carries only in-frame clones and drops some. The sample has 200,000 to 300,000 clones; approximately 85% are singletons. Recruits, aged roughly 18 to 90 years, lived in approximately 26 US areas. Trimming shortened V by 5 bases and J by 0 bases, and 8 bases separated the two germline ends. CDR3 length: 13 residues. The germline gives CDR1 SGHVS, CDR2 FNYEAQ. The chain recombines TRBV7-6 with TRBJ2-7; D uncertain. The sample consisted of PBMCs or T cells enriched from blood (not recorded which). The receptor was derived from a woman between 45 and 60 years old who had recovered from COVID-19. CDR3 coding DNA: TGTGCCAGCAGCCGACACGACTCCTACGAGCAGTACTTC. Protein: CASSRHDSYEQYF.